Listed below are T cell receptor beta chains from one sample, sequenced in a study of blood T cells in healthy people across ages. TCRdb itself ran the 5' RACE reads through MiXCR, one entry per CDR3 protein. The repertoire holds approximately 800,000 distinct CDR3 sequences, with roughly 60% as singletons. What was sequenced was blood. The origin of the receptors is a man aged 25-45 years in good health. Each CDR3 is given with its conserved first and last residue. The D gene is left open where the match is weak. Expanded clones get a size class; other rows say once, few or many, or leave the size out.

clone_size j_call v_call d_call cdr3_aa cdr3_nt
NA TRBJ2-1 TRBV12-3/TRBV12-4 TRBD2 CASSLMALAGVNEQFF TGTGCCAGCAGTTTAATGGCCCTAGCGGGGGTTAATGAGCAGTTCTTC
NA TRBJ2-7 TRBV20-1 TRBD1 CSAARDRPYEQYF TGCAGTGCTGCCCGGGACAGGCCCTACGAGCAGTACTTC
few TRBJ2-1 TRBV7-6 TRBD2 CASSPRGGGGSYNEQFF TGTGCCAGCAGCCCCCGGGGTGGCGGGGGGTCCTACAATGAGCAGTTCTTC
NA TRBJ2-3 TRBV7-2 TRBD2 CASSLSGGAVDTQYF TGTGCCAGCAGCCTTAGCGGGGGGGCCGTAGATACGCAGTATTTT
few TRBJ2-3 TRBV7-9 TRBD1 CASSYGQGDTDTQYF TGTGCCAGCAGCTACGGACAGGGGGATACAGATACGCAGTATTTT
few TRBJ2-3 TRBV12-3/TRBV12-4 NA CASSPLRASTDTQYF TGTGCCAGCAGTCCTTTAAGGGCTAGCACAGATACGCAGTATTTT
NA TRBJ2-1 TRBV7-6 NA CASSRTYSSYNEQFF TGTGCCAGCAGCCGAACATATAGCTCCTACAATGAGCAGTTCTTC
NA TRBJ2-1 TRBV5-1 TRBD1 CASSLAGTGRTKETQFF TGCGCCAGCAGCTTGGCCGGGACAGGCAGGACTAAAGAGACCCAGTTCTTC
NA TRBJ2-7 TRBV4-2 TRBD2 CASSQDGLAWGSYEQYF TGTGCCAGCAGCCAAGATGGACTAGCGTGGGGTTCCTACGAGCAGTACTTC
NA TRBJ2-1 TRBV9 NA CASSPGGLGDNEQFF TGTGCCAGCAGCCCTGGGGGGTTGGGGGACAATGAGCAGTTCTTC
NA TRBJ2-1 TRBV12-3/TRBV12-4 TRBD2 CASSLAGGGIGNEQFF TGTGCCAGCAGTTTAGCGGGCGGGGGGATAGGGAATGAGCAGTTCTTC
NA TRBJ2-5 TRBV29-1 NA CSVDPGYRGETQYF TGCAGCGTTGACCCAGGGTATCGGGGGGAGACCCAGTACTTC
NA TRBJ2-3 TRBV10-3 NA CAISVGGRTDTQYF TGTGCCATCAGTGTGGGGGGGCGAACAGATACGCAGTATTTT
NA TRBJ1-2 TRBV12-3/TRBV12-4 NA CASRRREYYGYTF TGTGCCAGCAGGAGGCGGGAGTACTATGGCTACACCTTC
NA TRBJ2-3 TRBV4-3 TRBD2 CASSLETSGGADTQYF TGCGCCAGCAGCCTCGAGACTAGCGGGGGGGCAGATACGCAGTATTTT
NA TRBJ1-5 TRBV4-1 NA CASSQDLGGSNQPQHF TGCGCCAGCAGCCAAGATTTAGGCGGCAGCAATCAGCCCCAGCATTTT
once TRBJ2-1 TRBV29-1 TRBD2 CSAGLAEGSEQFF TGCAGCGCGGGACTAGCGGAAGGCAGTGAGCAGTTCTTC
once TRBJ1-1 TRBV18 TRBD1 CASSPLTGDMNTEAFF TGTGCCAGCTCACCCTTGACAGGGGACATGAACACTGAAGCTTTCTTT
once TRBJ1-1 TRBV7-9 TRBD1 CASSLEGTAAFF TGTGCCAGCAGCTTAGAAGGGACAGCAGCTTTCTTT
few TRBJ2-7 TRBV7-2 TRBD2 CASSLGTSGHYEQYF TGTGCCAGCAGCTTAGGGACTAGCGGCCACTACGAGCAGTACTTC
NA TRBJ1-1 TRBV29-1 TRBD1 CSVTGTAAAAFF TGCAGCGTCACCGGGACAGCGGCGGCAGCTTTCTTT
NA TRBJ2-1 TRBV28 TRBD1 CASSGDRGPYNEQFF TGTGCCAGCAGCGGGGACAGGGGGCCCTACAATGAGCAGTTCTTC
NA TRBJ2-3 TRBV20-1 NA CSASELTDTQYF TGCAGTGCTAGCGAGCTCACAGATACGCAGTATTTT
many TRBJ2-3 TRBV4-3 NA CASSQDRRQAGTDTQYF TGCGCCAGCAGCCAAGATCGGAGGCAGGCGGGCACAGATACGCAGTATTTT
NA TRBJ2-5 TRBV15 TRBD2 CATSTGLAGTRETQYF TGTGCCACCAGCACCGGACTAGCGGGGACCAGGGAGACCCAGTACTTC
NA TRBJ2-2 TRBV4-2 NA CASSQDYAIGELFF TGTGCCAGCAGCCAAGATTACGCGATCGGGGAGCTGTTTTTT
NA TRBJ1-2 TRBV12-3/TRBV12-4 TRBD1 CASSVTGQYYGYTF TGTGCCAGCAGCGTGACAGGGCAATACTATGGCTACACCTTC
NA TRBJ2-7 TRBV7-9 NA CASSLEVDGYEQYF TGTGCCAGCAGCTTAGAGGTGGATGGCTACGAGCAGTACTTC
NA TRBJ2-3 TRBV4-1 NA CASSQVAVSGVVGTDTQYF TGCGCCAGCAGCCAAGTTGCTGTTTCGGGTGTTGTGGGGACAGATACGCAGTATTTT
NA TRBJ2-7 TRBV6-2/TRBV6-3 NA CASSYLDRTYEQYF TGTGCCAGCAGTTACCTTGACAGGACCTACGAGCAGTACTTC
NA TRBJ2-1 TRBV20-1 TRBD2 CSARMLAGGSHLQSYNEQFF TGCAGTGCTAGAATGCTAGCGGGGGGATCCCACCTTCAGTCCTACAATGAGCAGTTCTTC
NA TRBJ2-1 TRBV5-1 TRBD2 CASSRSGGLNEQFF TGCGCCAGCAGCCGTAGCGGGGGCCTTAATGAGCAGTTCTTC
few TRBJ2-1 TRBV10-2 TRBD2 CASSGSGGANEQFF TGCGCCAGCAGTGGTAGCGGGGGGGCGAATGAGCAGTTCTTC
NA TRBJ2-5 TRBV9 NA CASSQGGSGKYF TGTGCCAGCAGCCAAGGGGGATCGGGAAAGTACTTC
NA TRBJ2-1 TRBV5-1 TRBD2 CASLRVSGSYNEQFF TGCGCCAGCTTAAGGGTTAGCGGGAGTTACAATGAGCAGTTCTTC
NA TRBJ1-5 TRBV11-2 NA CASSPGTEGWQPQHF TGTGCCAGCAGCCCCGGGACGGAGGGATGGCAGCCCCAGCATTTT
NA TRBJ2-5 TRBV20-1 NA CSASSVSENQETQYF TGCAGTGCTAGTTCCGTATCGGAAAACCAAGAGACCCAGTACTTC
NA TRBJ1-4 TRBV11-3 TRBD1 CASSQVTGSNEKLFF TGTGCCAGCAGCCAAGTGACAGGGTCTAATGAAAAACTGTTTTTT
once TRBJ2-3 TRBV3-1 TRBD2 CASSLSRFGAGVSDTQYF TGTGCCAGCAGCCTTTCCCGTTTCGGGGCGGGGGTGTCAGATACGCAGTATTTT
NA TRBJ2-5 TRBV20-1 NA CSARGGGGDEQYF TGCAGTGCTAGAGGAGGCGGAGGTGATGAGCAGTACTTC
NA TRBJ2-5 TRBV12-3/TRBV12-4 TRBD2 CASQGLAGGPVYRETRYF TGTGCCAGCCAGGGACTAGCGGGGGGGCCGGTGTATCGAGAGACCCGGTACTTC
once TRBJ1-2 TRBV12-3/TRBV12-4 NA CASSPTDAGHTF TGTGCCAGCAGTCCCACGGACGCCGGCCACACCTTC
few TRBJ2-2 TRBV5-6 NA CASRLAPNTGELFF TGTGCCAGCAGACTAGCCCCGAACACCGGGGAGCTGTTTTTT
NA TRBJ2-3 TRBV4-1 TRBD2 CASSQDLSGGPTDTQYF TGCGCCAGCAGCCAAGATCTTAGCGGGGGACCCACAGATACGCAGTATTTT
NA TRBJ1-2 TRBV7-2 NA CASSFPGQPQNYGYTF TGTGCCAGCAGCTTTCCAGGTCAACCACAGAACTATGGCTACACCTTC
NA TRBJ1-4 TRBV6-2/TRBV6-3 NA CASARDPREKLFF TGTGCCAGCGCCAGGGACCCGAGAGAAAAACTGTTTTTT
once TRBJ2-3 TRBV4-2 NA CASSQADRTDTQYF TGTGCCAGCAGCCAGGCAGATCGCACAGATACGCAGTATTTT
NA TRBJ2-7 TRBV12-3/TRBV12-4 TRBD1 CASSHRGQGSYEQYF TGTGCCAGCAGTCACAGGGGACAGGGATCCTACGAGCAGTACTTC
NA TRBJ2-1 TRBV4-3 NA CASSQDGARPQFF TGCGCCAGCAGCCAAGATGGGGCCAGGCCACAGTTCTTC
many TRBJ2-7 TRBV28 TRBD1 CASIGDRGKRGGWEQYF TGTGCCAGCATCGGGGACAGGGGAAAGCGGGGAGGATGGGAGCAGTACTTC
NA TRBJ2-1 TRBV5-1 NA CASRPNSHEQFF TGCGCCAGCAGACCCAATAGCCATGAGCAGTTCTTC